This T cell receptor (beta chain) is from a study of blood T cell repertoires in COVID-19. About the study: Samples taken during acute and convalescent COVID-19 were collected in the United States, Italy and Spain.

Germline V gives CDR1 LGHDT, CDR2 YNNKEL (reference sequence). Trimming removed 4 bases from V and 2 bases from J, with 11 bases in between. CDR3 size: 14 residues. The count of this clone is one. The method was immunoSEQ multiplex PCR; TCRdb's version includes in-frame clones alone and lacks a portion of them. The sample holds some 50,000 clones, 86% seen once. The chain joins TRBV3-1 (or the pseudogene TRBV3-2) to TRBJ2-5, with D possibly being TRBD2 (5 bases). The sequence was collected from a man at least 80 years old with acute or convalescent COVID-19. The sequencing sample was made of peripheral blood. In DNA form, the CDR3 reads TGTGCCAGCAGCCCGAGGGTGGAGCAAGAGACCCAGTACTTC. This codes for CASSPRVEQETQYF.